The rows below give T cell receptor beta chains drawn from one sample of a study of cytotoxic CD8 clonotypes in ibrutinib-treated CLL. Libraries were prepared by immunoSEQ multiplex PCR; TCRdb keeps only in-frame clonotypes and omits some of them. This table holds approximately 210,000 clones, over 60% found once. The sample here was PBMCs, taken after 24 months of ibrutinib treatment. The origin of the receptors is a human donor with chronic lymphocytic leukemia. CDR3s include the opening cysteine and the closing phenylalanine or tryptophan. D genes are given only for firm matches. Only some rows state a clone size, as once, few, many or a class for expanded clones.

j_call clone_size v_call d_call cdr3_aa cdr3_nt
TRBJ2-5 - TRBV5-3 - CARSQYYQETQYF TGTGCCAGAAGCCAATATTACCAAGAGACCCAGTACTTC
TRBJ2-5 - TRBV6-5 TRBD2 CASSRLAGVLETQYF TGTGCCAGCAGTCGGCTAGCGGGAGTGTTGGAGACCCAGTACTTC
TRBJ1-5 - TRBV30 - CAWSVGISNQPQHF TGTGCCTGGAGTGTGGGTATCAGCAATCAGCCCCAGCATTTT
TRBJ2-2 - TRBV9 - CASSAPTGRANTGELFF TGTGCCAGCAGCGCCCCCACGGGAAGGGCGAACACCGGGGAGCTGTTTTTT
TRBJ2-7 - TRBV15 - CATSRETRIPYEQYF TGTGCCACCAGCAGGGAGACTAGGATTCCCTACGAGCAGTACTTC
TRBJ2-7 - TRBV6-5 TRBD1 CASSWQQGATYEQYF TGTGCCAGCAGTTGGCAACAGGGGGCCACCTACGAGCAGTACTTC
TRBJ2-7 - TRBV9 - CASSVGPSYEQYF TGTGCCAGCAGCGTAGGTCCGTCCTACGAGCAGTACTTC
TRBJ1-4 once TRBV28 TRBD1 CASSSPTGGFEKLFF TGTGCCAGCAGTTCACCGACAGGGGGGTTCGAAAAACTGTTTTTT
TRBJ2-7 - TRBV30 - CAWSGTAGEQYF TGTGCCTGGAGTGGGACAGCGGGCGAGCAGTACTTC
TRBJ1-2 few TRBV28 - CASKSAGNYGYTF TGTGCCAGCAAATCGGCAGGGAACTATGGCTACACCTTC
TRBJ2-3 - TRBV11-2 - CASRYQGAIHTQYF TGTGCCAGCAGATATCAGGGAGCCATCCATACGCAGTATTTT
TRBJ2-3 - TRBV18 TRBD2 CASSPGAGVFTDTQYF TGTGCCAGCTCACCTGGAGCGGGAGTGTTCACAGATACGCAGTATTTT
TRBJ2-2 few TRBV18 - CASSPPLASNTGELFF TGTGCCAGCTCACCACCTCTAGCGTCGAACACCGGGGAGCTGTTTTTT
TRBJ2-7 - TRBV28 TRBD1 CASRETGDEQYF TGTGCCAGCAGGGAAACAGGGGACGAGCAGTACTTC
TRBJ2-1 once TRBV7-2 TRBD2 CASSITSGVGEQFF TGTGCCAGCAGCATAACTAGCGGGGTTGGTGAGCAGTTCTTC
TRBJ2-7 - TRBV7-9 - CASSRHLYEQYF TGTGCCAGCAGCCGACACCTCTACGAGCAGTACTTC
TRBJ1-2 - TRBV6-5 - CASSVRGGGYTF TGTGCCAGCAGTGTGCGGGGTGGTGGCTACACCTTC
TRBJ1-3 - TRBV9 - CASSSQGMDTIYF TGTGCCAGCAGCAGTCAGGGTATGGACACCATATATTTT
TRBJ2-7 - TRBV4-3 - CASRVLVSSGEQYF TGCGCCAGCAGGGTTTTGGTGTCGAGCGGCGAGCAGTACTTC
TRBJ2-2 few TRBV5-1 TRBD1 CASSRGQGIPGELFF TGCGCCAGCAGCAGGGGACAGGGGATCCCCGGGGAGCTGTTTTTT
TRBJ2-1 - TRBV5-1 TRBD2 CASAGTSPPDEQFF TGCGCCAGCGCCGGGACTAGCCCTCCGGATGAGCAGTTCTTC
TRBJ2-5 - TRBV11-1 TRBD1 CASSSRDRGETQYF TGTGCCAGCAGCTCTCGAGACAGGGGAGAGACCCAGTACTTC
TRBJ2-3 - TRBV9 - CASSVGGDTDTQYF TGTGCCAGCAGCGTAGGAGGGGATACAGATACGCAGTATTTT
TRBJ2-1 - TRBV4-2 TRBD2 CASSQAMASGSVGQFF TGTGCCAGCAGCCAAGCGATGGCTAGCGGGAGCGTGGGGCAGTTCTTC
TRBJ1-1 few TRBV6-1 TRBD1 CASSLDRGVEAFF TGTGCCAGCAGTCTGGACAGGGGAGTTGAAGCTTTCTTT
TRBJ1-2 - TRBV4-2 - CASSQVQGSGVYGYTF TGTGCCAGCAGCCAAGTCCAGGGATCGGGGGTATATGGCTACACCTTC
TRBJ2-2 - TRBV18 - CASSPSQIMNTGELFF TGTGCCAGCTCACCATCACAGATTATGAACACCGGGGAGCTGTTTTTT
TRBJ1-5 - TRBV2 TRBD1 CASSFDRGDQPQHF TGTGCCAGCAGTTTTGACAGGGGAGATCAGCCCCAGCATTTT
TRBJ2-1 - TRBV30 TRBD2 CAWNSGMLYNEQFF TGTGCCTGGAATAGCGGGATGCTGTACAATGAGCAGTTCTTC
TRBJ1-3 - TRBV28 - CASSPPGLVSGNTIYF TGTGCCAGCAGTCCCCCAGGTCTAGTGTCTGGAAACACCATATATTTT
TRBJ2-7 - TRBV14 - CASSQDGAYEQYF TGTGCCAGCAGCCAAGATGGGGCCTACGAGCAGTACTTC
TRBJ2-1 - TRBV9 - CASSVAKAASSYNEQFF TGTGCCAGCAGCGTAGCCAAGGCCGCAAGCTCCTACAATGAGCAGTTCTTC
TRBJ2-1 - TRBV4-3 TRBD2 CASSQLAGASEQFF TGCGCCAGCAGCCAACTAGCGGGAGCGAGTGAGCAGTTCTTC
TRBJ1-1 - TRBV7-3 TRBD1 CARGSGTGSTDDMNTEAFF TGTGCCAGGGGCTCGGGGACAGGGAGTACTGATGACATGAACACTGAAGCTTTCTTT
TRBJ1-5 few TRBV2 TRBD1 CASRKTGGEMPQHF TGTGCCAGCAGAAAAACAGGGGGGGAAATGCCCCAGCATTTT
TRBJ2-7 - TRBV5-4 TRBD2 CASRAGAAGGYEQYF TGTGCCAGCAGAGCGGGGGCAGCGGGAGGATACGAGCAGTACTTC
TRBJ2-1 - TRBV4-3 TRBD2 CASSHGLTSGRQTYNEQFF TGCGCCAGCAGCCACGGCCTAACTAGCGGGAGGCAAACCTACAATGAGCAGTTCTTC
TRBJ2-2 - TRBV19 - CASRTANTGELFF TGTGCCAGTAGGACAGCAAACACCGGGGAGCTGTTTTTT
TRBJ2-1 - TRBV27 TRBD1 CASSTQDRGSYNEQFF TGTGCCAGCAGTACGCAGGACAGGGGAAGCTACAATGAGCAGTTCTTC
TRBJ2-1 - TRBV7-2 TRBD2 CASSLAGTSVYNEQFF TGTGCCAGCAGCTTAGCGGGAACTAGCGTGTACAATGAGCAGTTCTTC
TRBJ2-7 - TRBV19 - CASSERITPAGEQYF TGTGCCAGTAGTGAGAGGATCACCCCGGCGGGGGAGCAGTACTTC